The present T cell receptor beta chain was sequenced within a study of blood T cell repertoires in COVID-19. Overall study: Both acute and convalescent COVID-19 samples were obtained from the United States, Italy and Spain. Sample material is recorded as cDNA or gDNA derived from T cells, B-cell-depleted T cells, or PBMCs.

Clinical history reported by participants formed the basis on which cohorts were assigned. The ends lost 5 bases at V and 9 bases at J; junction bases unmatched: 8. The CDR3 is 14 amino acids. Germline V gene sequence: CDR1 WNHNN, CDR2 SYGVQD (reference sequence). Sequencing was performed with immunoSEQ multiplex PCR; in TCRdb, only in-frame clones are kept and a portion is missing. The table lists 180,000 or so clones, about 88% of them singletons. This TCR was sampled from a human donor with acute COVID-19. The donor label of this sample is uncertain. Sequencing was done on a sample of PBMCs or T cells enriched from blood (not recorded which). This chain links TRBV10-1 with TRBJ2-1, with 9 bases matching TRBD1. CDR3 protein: CASSLQGAVGEQFF. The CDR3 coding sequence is TGCGCCAGCAGTCTACAGGGGGCGGTGGGTGAGCAGTTCTTC.